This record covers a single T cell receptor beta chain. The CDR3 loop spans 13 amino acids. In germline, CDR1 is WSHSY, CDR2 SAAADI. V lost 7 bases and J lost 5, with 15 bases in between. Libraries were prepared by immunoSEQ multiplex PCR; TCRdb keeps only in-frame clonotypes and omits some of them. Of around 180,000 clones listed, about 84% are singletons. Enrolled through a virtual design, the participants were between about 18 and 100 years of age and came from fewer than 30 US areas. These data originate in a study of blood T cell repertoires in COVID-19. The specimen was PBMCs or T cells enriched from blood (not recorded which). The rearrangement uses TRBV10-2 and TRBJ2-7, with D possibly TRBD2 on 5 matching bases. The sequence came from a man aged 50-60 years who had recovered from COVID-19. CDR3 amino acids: CASTSAPSNEQYF. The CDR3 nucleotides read TGCGCCAGCACCTCCGCCCCTAGCAACGAGCAGTACTTC.